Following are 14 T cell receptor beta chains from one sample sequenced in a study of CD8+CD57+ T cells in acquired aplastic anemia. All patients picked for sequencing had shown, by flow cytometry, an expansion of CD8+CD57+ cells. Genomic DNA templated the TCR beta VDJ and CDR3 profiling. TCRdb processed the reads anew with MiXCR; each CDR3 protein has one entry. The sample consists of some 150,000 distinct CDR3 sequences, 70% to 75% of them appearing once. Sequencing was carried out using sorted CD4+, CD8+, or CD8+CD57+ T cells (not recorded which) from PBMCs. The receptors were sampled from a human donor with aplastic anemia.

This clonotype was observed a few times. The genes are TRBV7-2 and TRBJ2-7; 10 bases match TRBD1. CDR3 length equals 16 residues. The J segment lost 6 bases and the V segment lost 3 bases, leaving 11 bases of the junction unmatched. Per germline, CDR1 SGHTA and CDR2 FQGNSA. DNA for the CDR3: TGTGCCAGCAGCTTGGAGGCGGGACAGGGGCTTATCGAGCAGTACTTC. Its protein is CASSLEAGQGLIEQYF.

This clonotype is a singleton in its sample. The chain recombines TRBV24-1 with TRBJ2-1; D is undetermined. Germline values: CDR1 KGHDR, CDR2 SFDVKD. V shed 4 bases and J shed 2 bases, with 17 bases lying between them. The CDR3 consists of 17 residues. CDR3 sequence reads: CATSDSAPLPPYNEQFF. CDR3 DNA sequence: TGTGCCACCAGTGACTCGGCCCCTCTGCCTCCCTACAATGAGCAGTTCTTC.

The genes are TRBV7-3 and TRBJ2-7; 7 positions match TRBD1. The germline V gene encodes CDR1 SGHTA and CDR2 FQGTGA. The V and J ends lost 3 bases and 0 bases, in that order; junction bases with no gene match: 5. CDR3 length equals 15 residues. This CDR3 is CASSFDRVSSYEQYF. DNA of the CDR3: TGTGCCAGCAGCTTTGACAGGGTTAGCTCCTACGAGCAGTACTTC.

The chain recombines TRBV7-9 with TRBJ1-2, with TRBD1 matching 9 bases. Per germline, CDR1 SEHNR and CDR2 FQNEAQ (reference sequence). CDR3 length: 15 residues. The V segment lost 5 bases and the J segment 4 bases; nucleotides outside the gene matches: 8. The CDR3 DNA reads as TGTGCCAGCAGCCCTACCGGGACAGGGTCCTATGGCTACACCTTC. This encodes CASSPTGTGSYGYTF.

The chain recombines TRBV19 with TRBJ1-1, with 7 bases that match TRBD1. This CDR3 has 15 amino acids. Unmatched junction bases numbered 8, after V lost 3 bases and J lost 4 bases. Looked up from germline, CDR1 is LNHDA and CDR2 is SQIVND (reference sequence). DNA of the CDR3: TGTGCCAGTAGTATTAGGACAGGCCTCGGCACTGAAGCTTTCTTT. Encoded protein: CASSIRTGLGTEAFF.

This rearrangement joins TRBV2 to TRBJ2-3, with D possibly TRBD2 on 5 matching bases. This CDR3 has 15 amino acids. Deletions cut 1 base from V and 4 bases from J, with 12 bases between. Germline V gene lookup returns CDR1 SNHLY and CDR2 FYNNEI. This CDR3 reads CASSEGAGLADTQYF. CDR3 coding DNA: TGTGCCAGCAGTGAAGGTGCAGGACTCGCAGATACGCAGTATTTT.

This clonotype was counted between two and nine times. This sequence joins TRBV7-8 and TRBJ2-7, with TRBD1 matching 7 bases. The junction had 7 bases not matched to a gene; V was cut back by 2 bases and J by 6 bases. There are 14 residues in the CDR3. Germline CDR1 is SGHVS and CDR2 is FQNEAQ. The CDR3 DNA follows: TGTGCCAGCAGCTTAAGCGGACAGGCGGGCGAGCAGTACTTC. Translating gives CASSLSGQAGEQYF.

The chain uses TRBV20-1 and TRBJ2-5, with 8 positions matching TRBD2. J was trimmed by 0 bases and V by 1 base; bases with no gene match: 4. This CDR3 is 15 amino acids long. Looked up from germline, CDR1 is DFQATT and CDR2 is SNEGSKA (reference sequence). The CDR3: CSARVGSGDQETQYF. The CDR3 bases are TGCAGTGCTAGAGTGGGTAGCGGGGACCAAGAGACCCAGTACTTC.

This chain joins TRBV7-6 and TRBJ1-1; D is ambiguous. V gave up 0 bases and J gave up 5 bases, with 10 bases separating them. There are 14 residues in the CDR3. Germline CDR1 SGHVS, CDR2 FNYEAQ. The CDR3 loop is CASSLAGYGTEAFF. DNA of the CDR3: TGTGCCAGCAGCTTAGCAGGGTACGGGACTGAAGCTTTCTTT.

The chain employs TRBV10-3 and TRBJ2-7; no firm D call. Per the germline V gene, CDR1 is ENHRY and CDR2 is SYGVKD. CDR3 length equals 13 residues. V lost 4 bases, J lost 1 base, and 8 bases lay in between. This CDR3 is CAISGGTSYEQYF. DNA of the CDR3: TGTGCCATCAGTGGCGGAACTTCCTACGAGCAGTACTTC.

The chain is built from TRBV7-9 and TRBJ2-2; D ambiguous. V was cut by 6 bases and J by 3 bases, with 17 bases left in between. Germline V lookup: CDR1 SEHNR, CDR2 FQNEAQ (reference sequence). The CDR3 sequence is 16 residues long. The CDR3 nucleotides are TGTGCCAGCAGAACCCCACGGGTCGGAGACACCGGGGAGCTGTTTTTT. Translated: CASRTPRVGDTGELFF.

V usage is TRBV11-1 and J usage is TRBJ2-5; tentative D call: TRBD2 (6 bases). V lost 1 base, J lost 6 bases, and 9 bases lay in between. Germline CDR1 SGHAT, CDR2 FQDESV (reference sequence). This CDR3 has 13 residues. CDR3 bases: TGTGCCAGCAGCTTAGGAGGGAGGCAGACCCAGTACTTC. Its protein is CASSLGGRQTQYF.

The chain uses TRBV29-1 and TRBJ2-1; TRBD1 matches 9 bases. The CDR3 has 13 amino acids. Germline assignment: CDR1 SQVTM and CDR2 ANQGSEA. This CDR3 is CRATGTGPDEQFF. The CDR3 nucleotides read TGCAGGGCTACCGGGACAGGGCCGGATGAGCAGTTCTTC.

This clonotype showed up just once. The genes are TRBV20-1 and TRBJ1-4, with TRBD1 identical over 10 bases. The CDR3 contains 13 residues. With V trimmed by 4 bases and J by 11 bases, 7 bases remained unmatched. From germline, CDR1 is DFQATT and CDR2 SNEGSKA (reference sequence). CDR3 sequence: CSATRDRGRKLFF. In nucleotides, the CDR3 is TGCAGTGCTACGCGGGACAGGGGACGGAAACTGTTTTTT.